The clone carrying this T cell receptor (beta chain) showed up many times. Antigen unknown. Germline V gene sequence: CDR1 SGHAT, CDR2 FQDESV (reference sequence). Trimming stripped 8 bases from V and 3 bases from J, with 16 bases between. CDR3 length equals 14 residues. Two oligonucleotides, mixed equimolar, formed the beta constant-region primer covering TRBC1 and TRBC2. Each CDR3 protein gets one entry after TCRdb re-called the UMI-ligation and nested PCR reads with MiXCR. In the table there are 70,000 to 95,000 distinct CDR3 sequences, about 7% of which are singletons. The sample belongs to a study of naive and memory T cell subsets. Study findings and constraints: In naive cells, over 90% of TCR sequences were seen only once. A clonotype means one alpha or beta sequence, not an alpha/beta pair.

The J gene is TRBJ1-1, the V gene TRBV11-1; D possibly corresponds to TRBD1 (6 bases). The source material was central memory CD4+ T cells from blood. The origin of this receptor is a human donor in good health. The chain's CDR3 is CASHRDLGDTEAFF. CDR3 in DNA: TGTGCCAGCCACAGGGACTTAGGGGACACTGAAGCTTTCTTT.